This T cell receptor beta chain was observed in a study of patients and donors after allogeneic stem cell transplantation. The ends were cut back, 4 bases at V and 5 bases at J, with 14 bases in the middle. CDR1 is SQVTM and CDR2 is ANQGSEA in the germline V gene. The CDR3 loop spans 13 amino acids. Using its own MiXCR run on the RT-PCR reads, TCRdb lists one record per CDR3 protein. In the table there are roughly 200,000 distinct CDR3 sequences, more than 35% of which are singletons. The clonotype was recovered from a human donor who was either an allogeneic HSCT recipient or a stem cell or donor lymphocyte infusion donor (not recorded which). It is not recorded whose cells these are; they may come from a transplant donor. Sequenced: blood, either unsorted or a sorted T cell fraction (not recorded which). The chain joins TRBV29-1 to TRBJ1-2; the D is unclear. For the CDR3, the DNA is TGCAGCGTTGGCTCGACCCTTATTTATGGCTACACCTTC. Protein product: CSVGSTLIYGYTF.